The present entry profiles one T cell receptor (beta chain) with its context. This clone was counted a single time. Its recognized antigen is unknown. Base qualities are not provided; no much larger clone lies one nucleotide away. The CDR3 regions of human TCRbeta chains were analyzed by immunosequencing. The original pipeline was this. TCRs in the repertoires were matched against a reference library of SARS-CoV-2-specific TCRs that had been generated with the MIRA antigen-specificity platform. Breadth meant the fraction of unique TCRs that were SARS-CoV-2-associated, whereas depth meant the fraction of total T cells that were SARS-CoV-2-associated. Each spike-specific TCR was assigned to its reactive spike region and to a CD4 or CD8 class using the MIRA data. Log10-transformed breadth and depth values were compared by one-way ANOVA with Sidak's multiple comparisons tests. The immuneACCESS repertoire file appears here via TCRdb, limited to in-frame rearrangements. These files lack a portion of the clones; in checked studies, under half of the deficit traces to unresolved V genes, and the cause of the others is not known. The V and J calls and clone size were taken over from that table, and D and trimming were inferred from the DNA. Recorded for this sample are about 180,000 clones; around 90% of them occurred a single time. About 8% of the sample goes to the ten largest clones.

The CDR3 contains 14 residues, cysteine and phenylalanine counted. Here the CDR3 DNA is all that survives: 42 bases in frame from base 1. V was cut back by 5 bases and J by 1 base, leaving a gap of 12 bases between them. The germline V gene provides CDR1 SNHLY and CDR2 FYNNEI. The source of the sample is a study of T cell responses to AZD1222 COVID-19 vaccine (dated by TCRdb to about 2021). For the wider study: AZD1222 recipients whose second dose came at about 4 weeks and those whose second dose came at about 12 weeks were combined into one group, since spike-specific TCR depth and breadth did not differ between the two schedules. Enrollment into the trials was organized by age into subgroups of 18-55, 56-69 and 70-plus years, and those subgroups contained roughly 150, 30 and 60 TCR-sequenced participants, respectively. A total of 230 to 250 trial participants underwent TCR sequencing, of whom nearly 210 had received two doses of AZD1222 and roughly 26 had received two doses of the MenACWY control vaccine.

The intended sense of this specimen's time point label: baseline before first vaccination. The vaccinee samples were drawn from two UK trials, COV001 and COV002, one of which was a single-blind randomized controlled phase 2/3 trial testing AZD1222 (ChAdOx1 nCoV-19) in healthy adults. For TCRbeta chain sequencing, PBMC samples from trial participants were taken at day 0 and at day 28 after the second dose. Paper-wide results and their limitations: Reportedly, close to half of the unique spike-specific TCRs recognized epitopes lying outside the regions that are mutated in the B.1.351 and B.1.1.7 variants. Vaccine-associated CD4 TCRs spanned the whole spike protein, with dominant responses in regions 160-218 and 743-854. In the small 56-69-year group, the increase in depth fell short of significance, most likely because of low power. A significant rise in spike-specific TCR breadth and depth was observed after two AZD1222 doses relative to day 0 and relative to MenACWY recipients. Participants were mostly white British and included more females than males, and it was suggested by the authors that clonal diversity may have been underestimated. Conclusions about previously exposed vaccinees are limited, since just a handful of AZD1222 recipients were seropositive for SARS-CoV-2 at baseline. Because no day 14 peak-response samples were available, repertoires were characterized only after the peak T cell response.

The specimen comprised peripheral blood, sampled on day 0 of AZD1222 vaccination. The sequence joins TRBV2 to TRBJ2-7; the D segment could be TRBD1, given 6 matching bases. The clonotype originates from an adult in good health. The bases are TGTGCCAGCAGTCAACGGGACATATCCTACGAGCAGTACTTC. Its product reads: CASSQRDISYEQYF.